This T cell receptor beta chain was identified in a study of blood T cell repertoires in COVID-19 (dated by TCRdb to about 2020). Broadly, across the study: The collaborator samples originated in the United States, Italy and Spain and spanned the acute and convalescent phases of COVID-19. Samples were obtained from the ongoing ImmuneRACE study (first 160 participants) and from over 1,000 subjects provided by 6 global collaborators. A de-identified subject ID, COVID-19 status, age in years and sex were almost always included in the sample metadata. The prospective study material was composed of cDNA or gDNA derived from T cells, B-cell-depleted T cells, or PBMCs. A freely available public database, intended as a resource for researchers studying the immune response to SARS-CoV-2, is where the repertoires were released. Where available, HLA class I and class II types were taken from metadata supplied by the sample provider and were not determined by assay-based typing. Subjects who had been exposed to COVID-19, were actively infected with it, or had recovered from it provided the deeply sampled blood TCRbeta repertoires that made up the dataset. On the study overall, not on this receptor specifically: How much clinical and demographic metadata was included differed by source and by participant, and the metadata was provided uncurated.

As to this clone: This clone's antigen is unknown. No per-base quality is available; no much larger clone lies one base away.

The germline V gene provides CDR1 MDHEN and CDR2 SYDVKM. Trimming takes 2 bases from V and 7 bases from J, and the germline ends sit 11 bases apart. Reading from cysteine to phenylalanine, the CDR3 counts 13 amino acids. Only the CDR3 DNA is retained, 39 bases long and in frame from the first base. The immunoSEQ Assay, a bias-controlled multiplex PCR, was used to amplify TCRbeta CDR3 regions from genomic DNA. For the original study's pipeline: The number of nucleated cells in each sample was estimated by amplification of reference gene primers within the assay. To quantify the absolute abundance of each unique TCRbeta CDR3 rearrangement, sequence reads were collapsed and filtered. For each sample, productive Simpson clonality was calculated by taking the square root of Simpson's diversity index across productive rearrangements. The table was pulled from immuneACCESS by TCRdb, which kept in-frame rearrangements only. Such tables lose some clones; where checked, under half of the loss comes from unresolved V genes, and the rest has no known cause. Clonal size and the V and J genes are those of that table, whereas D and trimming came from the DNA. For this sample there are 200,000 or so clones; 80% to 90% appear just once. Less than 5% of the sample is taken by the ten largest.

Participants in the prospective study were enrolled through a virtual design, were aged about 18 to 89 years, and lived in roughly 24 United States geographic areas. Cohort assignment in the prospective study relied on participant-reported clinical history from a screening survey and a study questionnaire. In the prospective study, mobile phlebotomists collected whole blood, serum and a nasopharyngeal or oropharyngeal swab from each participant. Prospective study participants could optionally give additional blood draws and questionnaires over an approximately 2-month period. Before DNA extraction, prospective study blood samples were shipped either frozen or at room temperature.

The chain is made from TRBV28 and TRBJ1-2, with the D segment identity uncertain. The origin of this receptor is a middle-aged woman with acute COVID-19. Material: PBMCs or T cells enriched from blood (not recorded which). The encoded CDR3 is CASSLMDRGGYTF. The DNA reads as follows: TGTGCCAGCAGTTTAATGGACCGGGGTGGCTACACCTTC.